These 12 T cell receptor beta chains were all obtained from the same sample, sequenced in a study of Graves' ophthalmopathy and Graves' hyperthyroidism. TCR beta CDR3 regions were amplified from RNA transcripts. The authors performed first-round RT-PCR with HTBI primers and then a second-round multiplex PCR. MiXCR was run by TCRdb on the multiplex PCR reads, yielding one entry per CDR3 protein. The table records about 500,000 distinct CDR3 sequences, just under 40% of them present only once. Sequencing was done on a sample of peripheral blood or thyroid tissue (not recorded which). Every receptor here comes from an adult man with Graves' hyperthyroidism.

This clonotype was picked up many times. The chain carries TRBV19 and TRBJ1-5; D is unresolved. Germline V gene sequence: CDR1 LNHDA, CDR2 SQIVND (reference sequence). This CDR3 region has 16 residues. Trimming took off 3 bases at V and 2 bases at J, with 14 bases between the two ends. The CDR3 region has the DNA TGTGCCAGTAGTATCATGAGGGTGATGGGCAATCAGCCCCAGCATTTT. Amino acids: CASSIMRVMGNQPQHF.

This clonotype was observed a few times. For the CDR3, the DNA is TGCAGTGCTAGAGATGGGGCCGGTAGCTCCTATAATTCACCCCTCCACTTT. Residues: CSARDGAGSSYNSPLHF. The chain carries TRBV20-1 and TRBJ1-6; D perhaps matches TRBD1 (5 bases). The CDR3 has 17 residues. CDR1 and CDR2 from the germline V gene are DFQATT and SNEGSKA (reference sequence). V lost 0 bases and J lost 0, with 12 bases in between.

V is TRBV24-1 and J is TRBJ2-7; D unresolved. CDR3 length: 15 residues. V gave up 4 bases and J gave up 0 bases, with 12 bases separating them. Germline V lookup: CDR1 KGHDR, CDR2 SFDVKD. CDR3 bases: TGTGCCACCAGTGACTCCACAGAGCCCTCCTACGAGCAGTACTTC. Translated: CATSDSTEPSYEQYF.

This clonotype has only one observation. The chain's CDR3 is CASSLRRAQVSGNTQYF. DNA for the CDR3: TGTGCCAGCAGCTTAAGGAGGGCGCAGGTCTCTGGAAACACCCAGTACTTC. The genes are TRBV7-2 and TRBJ2-5, with D tentatively TRBD2 (6 bases). Germline V gene lookup returns CDR1 SGHTA and CDR2 FQGNSA. Trimming shortened V by 2 bases and J by 8 bases, and 24 bases separated the two germline ends. The length of the CDR3 is 17 residues.

This chain uses TRBV7-9 with TRBJ1-1; D uncertain. This CDR3 is 16 amino acids long. Germline CDR1 reads SEHNR; CDR2 reads FQNEAQ (reference sequence). Trimming shortened V by 2 bases and J by 8 bases, and 21 bases separated the two germline ends. The CDR3 sequence is CASSLMAGGASMEAFF. The CDR3 nucleotides read TGTGCCAGCAGCTTAATGGCGGGAGGCGCCAGCATGGAAGCTTTCTTT.

At least ten counts were recorded for this clonotype. This chain joins TRBV7-9 and TRBJ1-5, with D tentatively TRBD1 (5 bases). The germline CDR1 and CDR2 sequences are SEHNR and FQNEAQ (reference sequence). Trimming removed 8 bases from V and 5 bases from J, with 13 bases in between. The CDR3 sequence is 13 residues long. The CDR3 nucleotides read TGTGCCAGCGCCCTGGGGCCCGATCAGCCCCAGCATTTT. As protein: CASALGPDQPQHF. The variable domain in full, completed from reference TRBV7-9 and TRBJ1-5, reads DTGVSQNPRHKITKRGQNVTFRCDPISEHNRLYWYRQTLGQGPEFLTYFQNEAQLEKSRLLSDRFSAERPKGSFSTLEIQRTEQGDSAMYLCASALGPDQPQHFGDGTRLSIL.

This clonotype was seen a few times. The V gene is TRBV7-9, the J gene TRBJ1-1; 8 bases are a match to TRBD1. Germline V gives CDR1 SEHNR, CDR2 FQNEAQ (reference sequence). The CDR3 length is 17 residues. J gave up 1 base and V 7 bases, and 14 bases lay outside the gene matches. The CDR3 sequence is CASNTVRTGTPNTEAFF. As DNA, the CDR3 is TGTGCCAGCAACACGGTTAGGACAGGGACGCCGAACACTGAAGCTTTCTTT.

A remark on this clonotype: Germline is not matched at one junction end, which may reflect a read error. J is TRBJ1-3 and V is TRBV7-9; the match to TRBD1 covers 11 bases. The CDR3 is made up of 15 amino acids. Germline CDR1 and CDR2: SEHNR and FQNEAQ (reference sequence). This CDR3 reads CASRLGTGGMGTIYF. Here the CDR3 DNA reads TGCGCCAGCAGGTTGGGGACAGGGGGTATGGGCACCATATATTTT.

This clonotype showed up many times. The chain combines TRBV4-2 with TRBJ2-2; D may be TRBD1 (5 bases). Looked up from germline, CDR1 is LGHNA and CDR2 is YNFKEQ. V lost 0 bases and J 6 bases, leaving 11 bases between the germline ends. The CDR3 length is 15 residues. The CDR3 sequence: CASSQDQGRAGELFF. The CDR3, as DNA: TGTGCCAGCAGCCAAGATCAGGGAAGGGCCGGGGAGCTGTTTTTT.

This sequence joins TRBV28 and TRBJ2-7; D is tentatively TRBD1 or TRBD2 (5 bases each). Germline V gene data show CDR1 as MDHEN and CDR2 as SYDVKM. V was clipped by 6 bases and J by 9 bases, with 21 bases between them. This CDR3 comprises 14 residues. CDR3 coding DNA: TGTGCCAGCAGCCCCACAGGACTGCGTCTGGTGCAGTACTTC. This encodes CASSPTGLRLVQYF. The variable domain in full, with the rest retrieved from reference TRBV28 and TRBJ2-7, is DVKVTQSSRYLVKRTGEKVFLECVQDMDHENMFWYRQDPGLGLRLIYFSYDVKMKEKGDIPEGYSVSREKKERFSLILESASTNQTSMYLCASSPTGLRLVQYFGPGTRLTVT.

The genes are TRBV29-1 and TRBJ2-7; D unclear. Germline V CDR1 and CDR2: SQVTM, ANQGSEA. The V end was cut by 6 bases, the J end by 5 bases, with 5 bases between. The CDR3 has 9 residues. The CDR3 bases are TGCAGCGTAGCTGACGAGCAGTACTTC. Amino acid sequence: CSVADEQYF.

This clonotype appeared many times. The chain links TRBV29-1 to TRBJ1-2, with D possibly being TRBD1 (6 bases). The CDR3 has 17 amino acids. The germline V gene encodes CDR1 SQVTM and CDR2 ANQGSEA. V shed 5 bases and J shed 2 bases, with 24 bases lying between them. The chain's CDR3 is CSVSLGGHLDSNYGYTF. The DNA of the CDR3 is TGCAGCGTTTCGTTGGGGGGACACTTAGACTCGAACTATGGCTACACCTTC.